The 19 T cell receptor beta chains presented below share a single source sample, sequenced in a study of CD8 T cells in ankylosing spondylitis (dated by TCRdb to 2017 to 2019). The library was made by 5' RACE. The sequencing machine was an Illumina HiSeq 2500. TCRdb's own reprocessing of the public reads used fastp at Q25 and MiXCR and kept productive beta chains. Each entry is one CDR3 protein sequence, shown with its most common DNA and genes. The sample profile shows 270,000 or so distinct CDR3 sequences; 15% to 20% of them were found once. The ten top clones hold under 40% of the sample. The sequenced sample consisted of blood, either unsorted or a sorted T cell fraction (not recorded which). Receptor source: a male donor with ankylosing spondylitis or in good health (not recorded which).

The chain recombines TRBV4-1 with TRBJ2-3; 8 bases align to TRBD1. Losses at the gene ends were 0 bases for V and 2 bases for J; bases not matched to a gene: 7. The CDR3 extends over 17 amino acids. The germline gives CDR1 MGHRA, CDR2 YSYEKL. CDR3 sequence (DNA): TGCGCCAGCAGCCAAGACCCGGACAGGGTCAACACAGATACGCAGTATTTT. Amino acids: CASSQDPDRVNTDTQYF.

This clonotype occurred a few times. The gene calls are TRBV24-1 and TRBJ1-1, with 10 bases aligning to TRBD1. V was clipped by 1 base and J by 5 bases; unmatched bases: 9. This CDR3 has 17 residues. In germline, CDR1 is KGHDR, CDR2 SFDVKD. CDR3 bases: TGTGCCACCAGTGATTTAGTGGGACAGGGGTATGAAACTGAAGCTTTCTTT. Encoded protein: CATSDLVGQGYETEAFF.

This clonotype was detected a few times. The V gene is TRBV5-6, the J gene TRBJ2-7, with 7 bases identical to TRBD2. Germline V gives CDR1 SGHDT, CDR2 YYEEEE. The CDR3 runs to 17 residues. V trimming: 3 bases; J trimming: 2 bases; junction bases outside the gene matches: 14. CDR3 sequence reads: CASSSNHISGRAYEQYF. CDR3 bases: TGTGCCAGCAGCTCGAACCACATTAGCGGGCGTGCCTACGAGCAGTACTTC.

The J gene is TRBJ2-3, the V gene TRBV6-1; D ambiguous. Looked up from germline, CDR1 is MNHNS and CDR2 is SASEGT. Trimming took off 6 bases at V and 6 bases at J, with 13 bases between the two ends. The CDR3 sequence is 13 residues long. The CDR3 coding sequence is TGTGCCAGCAGCCTCGTGGGGTTGGATACGCAGTATTTT. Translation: CASSLVGLDTQYF.

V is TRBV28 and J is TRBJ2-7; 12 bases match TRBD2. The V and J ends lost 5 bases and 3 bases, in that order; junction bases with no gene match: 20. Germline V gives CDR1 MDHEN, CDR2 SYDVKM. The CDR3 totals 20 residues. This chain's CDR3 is CASSTSGLAGGMASFYEQYF. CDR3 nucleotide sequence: TGTGCCAGCAGTACCTCGGGACTAGCGGGCGGTATGGCCTCCTTCTACGAGCAGTACTTC.

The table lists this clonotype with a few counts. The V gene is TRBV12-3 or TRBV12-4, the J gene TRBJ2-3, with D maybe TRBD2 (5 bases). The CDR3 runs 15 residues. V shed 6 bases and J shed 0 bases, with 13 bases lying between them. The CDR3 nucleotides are TGTGCCAGCAGCCCCACTAGTACCAGCACAGATACGCAGTATTTT. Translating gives CASSPTSTSTDTQYF.

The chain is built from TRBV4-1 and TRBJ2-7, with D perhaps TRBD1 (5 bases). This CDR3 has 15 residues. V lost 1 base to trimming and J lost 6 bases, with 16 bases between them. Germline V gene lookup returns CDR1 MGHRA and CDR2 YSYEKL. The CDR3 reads CASSQVPRQISEQYF. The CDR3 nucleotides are TGCGCCAGCAGCCAAGTCCCCAGACAGATCTCCGAGCAGTACTTC.

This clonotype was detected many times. This CDR3 reads CASSLRLAENYNEQFF. CDR3 nucleotides: TGTGCCAGCAGCCTACGACTAGCGGAGAACTACAATGAGCAGTTCTTC. This rearrangement joins TRBV4-2 to TRBJ2-1; 9 bases map to TRBD2. The CDR3 has 16 residues. Germline values: CDR1 LGHNA, CDR2 YNFKEQ. V lost 4 bases and J lost 3; bases outside the gene matches: 7.

The CDR3 protein is CASGSEQFF. The CDR3 coding sequence is TGTGCCAGCGGCAGTGAGCAGTTCTTC. The V and J genes are TRBV12-3 or TRBV12-4 and TRBJ2-1, with D unclear. V was trimmed by 8 bases and J by 9 bases, leaving 5 bases between them. The CDR3 has 9 residues.

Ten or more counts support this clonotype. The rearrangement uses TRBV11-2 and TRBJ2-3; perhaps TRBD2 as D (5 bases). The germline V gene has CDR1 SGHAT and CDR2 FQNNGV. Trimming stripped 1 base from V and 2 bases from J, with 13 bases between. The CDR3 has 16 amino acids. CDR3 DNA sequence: TGTGCCAGCAGCTTAGTGAGGGCTACTTACACAGATACGCAGTATTTT. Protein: CASSLVRATYTDTQYF. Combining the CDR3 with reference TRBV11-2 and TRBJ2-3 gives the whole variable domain EAGVAQSPRYKIIEKRQSVAFWCNPISGHATLYWYQQILGQGPKLLIQFQNNGVVDDSQLPKDRFSAERLKGVDSTLKIQPAKLEDSAVYLCASSLVRATYTDTQYFGPGTRLTVL.

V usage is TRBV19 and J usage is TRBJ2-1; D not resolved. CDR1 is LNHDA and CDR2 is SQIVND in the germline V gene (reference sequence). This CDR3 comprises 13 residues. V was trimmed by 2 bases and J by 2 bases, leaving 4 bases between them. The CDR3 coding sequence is TGTGCCAGTAGTATATCGGCCTACAATGAGCAGTTCTTC. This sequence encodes CASSISAYNEQFF.

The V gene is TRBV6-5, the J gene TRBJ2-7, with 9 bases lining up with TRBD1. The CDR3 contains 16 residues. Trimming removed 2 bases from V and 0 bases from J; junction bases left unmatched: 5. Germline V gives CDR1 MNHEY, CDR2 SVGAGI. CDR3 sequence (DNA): TGTGCCAGCAGTTACGGAGGACAGGGGAGCTCCTACGAGCAGTACTTC. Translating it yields CASSYGGQGSSYEQYF.

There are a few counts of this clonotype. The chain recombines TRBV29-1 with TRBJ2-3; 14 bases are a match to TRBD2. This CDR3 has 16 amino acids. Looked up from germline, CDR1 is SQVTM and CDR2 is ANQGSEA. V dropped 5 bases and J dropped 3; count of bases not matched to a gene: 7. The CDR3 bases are TGCAGCGTTTCGGGACTAGCGGGAGTAATTACAGATACGCAGTATTTT. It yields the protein CSVSGLAGVITDTQYF.

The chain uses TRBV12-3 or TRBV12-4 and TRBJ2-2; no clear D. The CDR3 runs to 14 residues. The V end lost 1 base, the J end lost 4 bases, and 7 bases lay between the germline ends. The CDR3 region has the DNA TGTGCCAGCAGTTTAGATCTGAGCACCGGGGAGCTGTTTTTT. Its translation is CASSLDLSTGELFF.

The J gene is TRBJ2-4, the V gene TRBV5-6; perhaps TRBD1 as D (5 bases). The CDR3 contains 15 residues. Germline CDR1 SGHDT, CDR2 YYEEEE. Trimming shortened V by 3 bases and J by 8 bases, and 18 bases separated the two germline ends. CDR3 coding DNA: TGTGCCAGCAGCTCGAGAGTGGGGCATAGAGACATTCAGTACTTC. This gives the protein CASSSRVGHRDIQYF. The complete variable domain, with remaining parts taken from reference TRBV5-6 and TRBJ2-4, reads DAGVTQSPTHLIKTRGQQVTLRCSPKSGHDTVSWYQQALGQGPQFIFQYYEEEERQRGNFPDRFSGHQFPNYSSELNVNALLLGDSALYLCASSSRVGHRDIQYFGAGTRLSVL.

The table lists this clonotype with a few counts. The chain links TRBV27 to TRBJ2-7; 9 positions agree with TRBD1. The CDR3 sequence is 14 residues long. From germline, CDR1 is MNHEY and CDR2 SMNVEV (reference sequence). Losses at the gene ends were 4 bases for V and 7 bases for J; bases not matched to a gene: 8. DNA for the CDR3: TGTGCCAGCAGTTCGGCCGGGACAGGGCCTGAGCAGTACTTC. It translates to CASSSAGTGPEQYF.

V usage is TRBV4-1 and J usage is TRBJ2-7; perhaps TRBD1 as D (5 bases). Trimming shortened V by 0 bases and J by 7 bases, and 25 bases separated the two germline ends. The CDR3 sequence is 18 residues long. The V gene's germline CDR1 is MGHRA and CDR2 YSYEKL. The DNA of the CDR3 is TGCGCCAGCAGCCAAGATGGGGCCCTACATCGAGCTCAAATGGAGCAGTACTTC. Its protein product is CASSQDGALHRAQMEQYF.

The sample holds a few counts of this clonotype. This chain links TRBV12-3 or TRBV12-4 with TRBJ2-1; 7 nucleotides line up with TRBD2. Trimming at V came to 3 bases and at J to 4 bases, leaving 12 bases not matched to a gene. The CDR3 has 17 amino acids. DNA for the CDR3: TGTGCCAGCAGTTTTTTTATGGCTAGCGGAACTTACAATGAGCAGTTCTTC. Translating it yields CASSFFMASGTYNEQFF.

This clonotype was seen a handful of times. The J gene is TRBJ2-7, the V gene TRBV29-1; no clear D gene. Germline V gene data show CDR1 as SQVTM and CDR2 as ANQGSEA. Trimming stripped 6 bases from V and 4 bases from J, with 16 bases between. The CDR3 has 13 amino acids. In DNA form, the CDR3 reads TGCAGCGTCGCCGGCCAACAGAGGTACGAGCAGTACTTC. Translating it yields CSVAGQQRYEQYF.